This note documents a single T cell receptor (beta chain) sequence. V lost 4 bases and J 6 bases, leaving 15 bases between the germline ends. The CDR3 loop spans 15 amino acids. The germline gives CDR1 SEHNR, CDR2 FQNEAQ (reference sequence). Naive CD8 cells lacked CD45RO, underwent positive selection for CCR7 and left out terminally differentiated effector memory CD45RA+ cells. The authors ran the assay at deep level. Method: immunoSEQ multiplex PCR; TCRdb's copy keeps in-frame clones and lacks some. The repertoire holds 700,000 to 950,000 clones, with roughly 96% as singletons. This entry comes from a study of shared clonotypes between healthy human individuals.

This rearrangement joins TRBV7-9 to TRBJ1-4, with D possibly being TRBD1 (6 bases). Sequences were obtained from naive CD8+ T cells sorted from blood. The source is a man under 40 in good health. The CDR3 bases are TGTGCCAGCAGCTCCCGGCTGGGGGCTTATGAAAAACTGTTTTTT. This sequence encodes CASSSRLGAYEKLFF.